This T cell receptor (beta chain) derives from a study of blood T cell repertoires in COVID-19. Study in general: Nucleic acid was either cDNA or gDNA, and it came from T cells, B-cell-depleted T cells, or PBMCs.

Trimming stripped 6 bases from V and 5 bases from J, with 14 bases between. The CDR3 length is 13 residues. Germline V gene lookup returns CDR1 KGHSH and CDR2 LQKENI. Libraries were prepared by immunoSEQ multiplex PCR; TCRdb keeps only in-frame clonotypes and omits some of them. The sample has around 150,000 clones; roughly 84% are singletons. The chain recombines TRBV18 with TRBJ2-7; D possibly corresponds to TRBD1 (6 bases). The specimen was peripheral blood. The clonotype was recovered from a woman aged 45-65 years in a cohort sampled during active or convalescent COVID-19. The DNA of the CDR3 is TGTGCCAGCTCTTCTACCAGGGGCAACGAGCAGTACTTC. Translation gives CASSSTRGNEQYF.